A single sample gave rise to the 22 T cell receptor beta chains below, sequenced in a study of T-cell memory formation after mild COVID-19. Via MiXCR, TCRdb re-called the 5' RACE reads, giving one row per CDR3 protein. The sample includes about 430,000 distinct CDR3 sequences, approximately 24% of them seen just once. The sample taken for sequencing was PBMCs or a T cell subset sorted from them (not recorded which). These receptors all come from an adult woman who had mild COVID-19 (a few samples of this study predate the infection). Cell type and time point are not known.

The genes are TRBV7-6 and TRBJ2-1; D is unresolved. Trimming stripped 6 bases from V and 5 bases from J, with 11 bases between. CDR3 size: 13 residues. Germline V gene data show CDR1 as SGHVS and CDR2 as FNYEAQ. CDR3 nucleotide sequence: TGTGCCAGCAGAGGGATTCCTGACAATGAGCAGTTCTTC. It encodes CASRGIPDNEQFF. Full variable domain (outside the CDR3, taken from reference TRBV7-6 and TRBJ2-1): GAGVSQSPRYKVTKRGQDVALRCDPISGHVSLYWYRQALGQGPEFLTYFNYEAQQDKSGLPNDRFSAERPEGSISTLTIQRTEQRDSAMYRCASRGIPDNEQFFGPGTRLTVL.

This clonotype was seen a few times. CDR3 loop: CASSYFRQAVWGTDTQYF. The CDR3, as DNA: TGTGCCAGCAGCTACTTCCGACAGGCCGTGTGGGGCACAGATACGCAGTATTTT. The chain uses TRBV7-9 and TRBJ2-3; possibly TRBD1 for D (6 bases). Germline assignment: CDR1 SEHNR and CDR2 FQNEAQ (reference sequence). Trimming shortened V by 4 bases and J by 1 base, and 21 bases separated the two germline ends. This CDR3 has 18 residues.

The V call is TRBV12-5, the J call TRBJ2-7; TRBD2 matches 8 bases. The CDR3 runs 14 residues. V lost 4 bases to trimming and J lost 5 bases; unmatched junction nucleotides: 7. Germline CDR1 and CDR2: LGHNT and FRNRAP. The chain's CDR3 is CASGSPRRGDEQYF. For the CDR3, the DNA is TGTGCTAGTGGTTCTCCCCGGCGGGGGGACGAGCAGTACTTC.

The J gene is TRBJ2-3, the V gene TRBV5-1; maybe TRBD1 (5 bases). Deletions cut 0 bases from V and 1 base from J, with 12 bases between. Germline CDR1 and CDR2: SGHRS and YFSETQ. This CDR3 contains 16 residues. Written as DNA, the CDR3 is TGCGCCAGCAGCTTGGGGTCAGGGTTTGGCACAGATACGCAGTATTTT. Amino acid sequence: CASSLGSGFGTDTQYF.

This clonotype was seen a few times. The CDR3 nucleotides are TGTGCCAGCAGCGAAACAGGGACGCAGTACTTC. Residues: CASSETGTQYF. The chain joins TRBV12-3 or TRBV12-4 to TRBJ2-7; D may be TRBD1 (6 bases). The CDR3 totals 11 residues. V gave up 6 bases and J gave up 9 bases, with 12 bases separating them.

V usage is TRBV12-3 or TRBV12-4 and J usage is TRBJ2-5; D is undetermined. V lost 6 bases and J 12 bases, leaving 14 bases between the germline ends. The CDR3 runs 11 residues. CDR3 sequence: CASSAPGPEYF. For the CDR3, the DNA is TGTGCCAGCAGCGCTCCGGGTCCCGAGTACTTC.

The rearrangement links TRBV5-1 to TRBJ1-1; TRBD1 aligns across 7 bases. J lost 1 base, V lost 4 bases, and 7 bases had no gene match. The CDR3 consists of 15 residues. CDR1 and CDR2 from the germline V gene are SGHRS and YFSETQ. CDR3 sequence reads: CASSPEGAPNTEAFF. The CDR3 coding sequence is TGCGCCAGCAGCCCGGAGGGGGCGCCGAACACTGAAGCTTTCTTT.

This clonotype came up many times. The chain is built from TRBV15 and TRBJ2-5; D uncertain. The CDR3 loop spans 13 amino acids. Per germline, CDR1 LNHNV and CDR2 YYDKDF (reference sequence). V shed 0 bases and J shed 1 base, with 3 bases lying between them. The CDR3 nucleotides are TGTGCCACCAGCAGAGATCCCCAAGAGACCCAGTACTTC. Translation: CATSRDPQETQYF.

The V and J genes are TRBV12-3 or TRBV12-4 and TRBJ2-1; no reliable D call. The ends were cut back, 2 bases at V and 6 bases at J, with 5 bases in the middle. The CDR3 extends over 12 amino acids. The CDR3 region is CASSLYINEQFF. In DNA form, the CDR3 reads TGTGCCAGCAGTTTATATATCAATGAGCAGTTCTTC.

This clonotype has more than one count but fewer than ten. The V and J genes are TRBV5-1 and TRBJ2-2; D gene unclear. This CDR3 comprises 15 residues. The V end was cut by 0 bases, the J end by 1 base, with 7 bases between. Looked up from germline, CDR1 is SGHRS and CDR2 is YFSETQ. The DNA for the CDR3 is TGCGCCAGCAGCTTGGGGTACGGGAACACCGGGGAGCTGTTTTTT. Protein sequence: CASSLGYGNTGELFF.

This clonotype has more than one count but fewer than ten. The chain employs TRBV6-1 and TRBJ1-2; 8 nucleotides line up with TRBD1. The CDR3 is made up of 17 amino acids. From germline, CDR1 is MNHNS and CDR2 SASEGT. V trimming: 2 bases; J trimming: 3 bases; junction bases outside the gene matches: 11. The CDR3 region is CASSERDRRGAYYGYTF. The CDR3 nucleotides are TGTGCCAGCAGTGAAAGGGACAGGAGAGGGGCCTACTATGGCTACACCTTC.

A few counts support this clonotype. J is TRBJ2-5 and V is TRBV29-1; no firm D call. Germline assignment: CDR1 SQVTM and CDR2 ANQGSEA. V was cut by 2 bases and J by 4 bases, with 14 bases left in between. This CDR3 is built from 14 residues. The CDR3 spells CSVEIVGWRETQYF. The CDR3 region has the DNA TGCAGCGTTGAAATTGTGGGGTGGAGAGAGACCCAGTACTTC.

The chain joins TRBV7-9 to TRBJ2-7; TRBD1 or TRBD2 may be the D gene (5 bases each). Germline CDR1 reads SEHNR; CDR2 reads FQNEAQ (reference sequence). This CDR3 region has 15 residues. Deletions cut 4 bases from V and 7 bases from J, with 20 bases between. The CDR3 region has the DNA TGTGCCAGCAGCTCACCGGGACGGACCCGAATGGAGCAGTACTTC. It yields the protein CASSSPGRTRMEQYF.

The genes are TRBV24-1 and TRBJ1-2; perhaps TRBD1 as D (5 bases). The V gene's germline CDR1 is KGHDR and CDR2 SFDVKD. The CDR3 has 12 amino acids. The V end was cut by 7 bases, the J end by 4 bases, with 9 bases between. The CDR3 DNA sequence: TGTGCCACCAGCTTTCAGGGCTATGGCTACACCTTC. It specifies CATSFQGYGYTF.

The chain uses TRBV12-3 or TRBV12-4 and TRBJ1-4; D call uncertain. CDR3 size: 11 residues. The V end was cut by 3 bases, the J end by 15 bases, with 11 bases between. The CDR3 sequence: CASSFGADLFF. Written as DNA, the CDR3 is TGTGCCAGCAGTTTTGGCGCGGACTTGTTTTTT.

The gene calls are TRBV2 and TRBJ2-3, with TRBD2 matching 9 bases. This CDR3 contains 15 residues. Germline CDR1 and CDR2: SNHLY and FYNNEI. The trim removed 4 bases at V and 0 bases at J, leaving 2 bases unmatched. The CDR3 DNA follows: TGTGCCAGCAGTGCTAGCGGGGCGAGCACAGATACGCAGTATTTT. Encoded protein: CASSASGASTDTQYF.

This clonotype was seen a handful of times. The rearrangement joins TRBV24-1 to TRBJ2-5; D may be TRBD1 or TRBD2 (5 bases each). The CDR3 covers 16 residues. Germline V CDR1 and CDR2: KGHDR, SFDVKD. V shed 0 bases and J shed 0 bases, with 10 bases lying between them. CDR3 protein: CATSDLRGTNQETQYF. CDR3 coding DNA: TGTGCCACCAGTGATTTGCGAGGGACCAACCAAGAGACCCAGTACTTC.

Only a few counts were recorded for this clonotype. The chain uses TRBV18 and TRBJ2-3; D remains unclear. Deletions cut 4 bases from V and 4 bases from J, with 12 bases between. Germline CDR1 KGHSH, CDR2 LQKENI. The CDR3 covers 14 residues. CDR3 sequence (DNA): TGTGCCAGCTCACTTTCCTCACGCGCAGATACGCAGTATTTT. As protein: CASSLSSRADTQYF.

The DNA for the CDR3 is TGCGCCAGCAGCCTGGGGGCAGGGGGCCACACTGAAGCTTTCTTT. Amino acid sequence: CASSLGAGGHTEAFF. V usage is TRBV5-1 and J usage is TRBJ1-1, with 8 bases that match TRBD1. The CDR3 is made up of 15 amino acids. The trim removed 4 bases at V and 3 bases at J, leaving 8 bases unmatched. CDR1 SGHRS and CDR2 YFSETQ come from the germline V gene.

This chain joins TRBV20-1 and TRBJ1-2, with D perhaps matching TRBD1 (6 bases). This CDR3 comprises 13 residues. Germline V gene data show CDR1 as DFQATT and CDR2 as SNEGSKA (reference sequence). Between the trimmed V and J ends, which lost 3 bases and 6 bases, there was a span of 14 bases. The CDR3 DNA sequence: TGCAGTGCTAGGGGCCGGGGGCTTCATGGCTACACCTTC. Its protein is CSARGRGLHGYTF.

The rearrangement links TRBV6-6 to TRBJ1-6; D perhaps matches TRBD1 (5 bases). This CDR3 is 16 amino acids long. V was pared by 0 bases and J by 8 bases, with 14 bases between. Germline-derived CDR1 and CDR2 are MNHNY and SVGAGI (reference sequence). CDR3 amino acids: CASSYSPGRDDSPLHF. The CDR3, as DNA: TGTGCCAGCAGTTACTCGCCCGGCAGGGATGATTCACCCCTCCACTTT.

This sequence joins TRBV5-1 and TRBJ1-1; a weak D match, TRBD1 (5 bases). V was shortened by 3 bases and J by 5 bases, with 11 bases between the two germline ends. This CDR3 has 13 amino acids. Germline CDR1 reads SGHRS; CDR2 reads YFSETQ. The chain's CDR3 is CASSWTRGTEAFF. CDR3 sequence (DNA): TGCGCCAGCAGCTGGACGAGGGGTACTGAAGCTTTCTTT.